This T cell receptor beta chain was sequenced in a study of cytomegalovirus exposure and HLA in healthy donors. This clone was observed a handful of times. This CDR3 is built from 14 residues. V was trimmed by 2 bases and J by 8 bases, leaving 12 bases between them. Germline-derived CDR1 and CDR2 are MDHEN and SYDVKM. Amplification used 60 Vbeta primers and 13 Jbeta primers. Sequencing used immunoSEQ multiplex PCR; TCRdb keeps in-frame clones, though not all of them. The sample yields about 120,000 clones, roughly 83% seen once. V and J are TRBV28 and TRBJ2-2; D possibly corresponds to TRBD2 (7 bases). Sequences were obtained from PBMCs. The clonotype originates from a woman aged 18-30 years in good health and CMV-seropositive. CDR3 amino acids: CASSLRGAHGELFF. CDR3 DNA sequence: TGTGCCAGCAGTTTACGGGGGGCGCATGGGGAGCTGTTTTTT.